This TCR beta chain originates from a study of shared clonotypes between healthy human individuals. Method: immunoSEQ multiplex PCR; TCRdb's copy keeps in-frame clones and lacks some. This sample yields millions of clones, of which around 95% are seen a single time; 0.1% to 0.15% belongs to the top ten. Trimming cost V 6 bases and J 3 bases; bases outside gene matches: 3. CDR3 size: 14 residues. Germline-derived CDR1 and CDR2 are MNHEY and SMNVEV (reference sequence). On this clone itself: Other DNA sequences in this specimen translate into the identical CDR3.

The material sequenced was naive CD4+ T cells sorted from blood. Subset of the sample: CD45RA+ positively selected. V gene TRBV27 combines with J gene TRBJ2-3; 10 bases fit TRBD2. This receptor was identified in a young man in good health. The CDR3 spells CASSFSGRTDTQYF. DNA of the CDR3: TGTGCCAGCAGCTTTAGCGGGAGGACAGATACGCAGTATTTT.